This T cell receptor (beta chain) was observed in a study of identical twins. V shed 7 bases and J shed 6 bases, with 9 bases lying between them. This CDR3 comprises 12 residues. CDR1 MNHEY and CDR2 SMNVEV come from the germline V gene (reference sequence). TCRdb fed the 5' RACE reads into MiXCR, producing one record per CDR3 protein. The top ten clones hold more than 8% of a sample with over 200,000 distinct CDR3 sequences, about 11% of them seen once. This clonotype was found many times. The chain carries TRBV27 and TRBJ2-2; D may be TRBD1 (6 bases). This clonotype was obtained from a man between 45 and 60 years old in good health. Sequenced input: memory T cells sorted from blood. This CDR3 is CASTNRAGELFF. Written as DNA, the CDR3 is TGTGCCAGCACTAACAGGGCCGGGGAGCTGTTTTTT.